The clone carrying this TCR beta chain was observed a few times. Among Cohort 3 donors, those recovered had two negative PCRs, clearance, or symptom resolution. The repertoire was sequenced with immunoSEQ multiplex PCR; TCRdb's copy has only in-frame clones and lacks some. The sample includes 250,000 to 300,000 clones, 80% to 90% of them seen just once. This sample was taken from a study of blood T cell repertoires in COVID-19. The V gene lost 1 base and the J gene lost 4 bases, with 16 bases spanning the gap. Germline V gives CDR1 SGHVS, CDR2 FQNEAQ. This CDR3 has 16 amino acids. The sequence was obtained from a man aged 40-50 years who had recovered from COVID-19. Sequencing was performed on PBMCs or T cells enriched from blood (not recorded which). This chain uses TRBV7-8 with TRBJ1-2; the D is unclear. Written as DNA, the CDR3 is TGTGCCAGCAGCTTAGGGCCGGCTGCGGCCCGCTATGGCTACACCTTC. Its protein is CASSLGPAAARYGYTF.